Included here is one T cell receptor (beta chain) sequence, with context. This clone was detected only once. The antigen it binds to is not known. The sample holds no much larger clone one base away, and base qualities are not on file. From a lookup of the germline V gene, CDR1 and CDR2 are SGHDN and FVKESK. The CDR3 runs 13 amino acids, cysteine and phenylalanine included. CDR3 DNA is the only sequence kept; it has 39 bases, read in frame from the first base. Trimming costs V 4 bases and J 9 bases, and their ends lie 13 bases apart. For sequencing of the TCRbeta CDR3 region, genomic DNA was extracted from the sorted cells. The immunoSEQ Assay was used for sequencing of TCRbeta CDR3 regions. The table was pulled from immuneACCESS by TCRdb, which kept in-frame rearrangements only. Such tables lose some clones; where checked, under half of the loss comes from unresolved V genes, and the rest has no known cause. A total of about 79,000 clones appear in this sample, roughly 88% of them only once. The ten largest make up over 3% of the sample.

The sample comes from a study of OX40 agonist ivuxolimab in advanced cancers. Turning to the overall study: The costimulatory receptor OX40 (CD134) was targeted by ivuxolimab, a fully human IgG2 agonistic monoclonal antibody. Peripheral TCRbeta sequencing aimed to test whether ivuxolimab altered TCR sequence diversity and caused clonal T-cell expansion. Partial responses occurred in three dose-escalation patients, of whom one had hepatocellular carcinoma and two had cutaneous melanoma. Intravenous ivuxolimab was administered to patients every 2 weeks at six dose levels: 0.01, 0.1, 0.3, 1.5, 3 and 10 mg/kg. The paper reports the monotherapy dose-escalation portion (N of about 56 patients) of the phase I ivuxolimab trial. A male proportion of 75% to 85% and a mean age of approximately 58 years, ranging from 23 to 79, were recorded for the dose-escalation cohort. Of the roughly 54 patients in dose escalation, approximately 20 had hepatocellular carcinoma, approximately 15 had melanoma, 9 had renal cell carcinoma and 9 had head and neck cancer. Patients were allowed to have had prior anti-PD-1, anti-PD-L1 or anti-CTLA-4 therapy, and 30% to 40% of the dose-escalation patients had previously received checkpoint inhibitors.

Beyond this particular receptor, the publication reports: The antigen specificity of the clonally expanded peripheral T cells was not determined. After ivuxolimab, CD8+ T cells had more expanded clones than CD4+ T cells on average. In the 0.1-3.0 mg/kg groups, partial responders were among the patients with the lowest normalized peripheral clonal expansion, particularly in CD8+ T cells. At doses of 0.1 to 3.0 mg/kg, clonal expansion of both CD4+ and CD8+ blood T cells was observed from baseline to week 6. Low levels of normalized T-cell clonal expansion were also seen in some patients who did not respond.

Patients with a history of autoimmune disease or receiving systemic immunosuppression were excluded from the trial. In every dose cohort, peripheral blood was drawn for TCR sequencing at baseline, cycle 4 day 1, and cycle 7 day 1. Samples came from an open-label, multicenter, first-in-human phase I dose-escalation trial of ivuxolimab. Adults with locally advanced or metastatic melanoma, renal cell carcinoma, hepatocellular carcinoma or head and neck squamous cell carcinoma were enrolled in the trial. Before TCR sequencing, CD4+ T cells and CD8+ T cells were sorted from peripheral blood as separate populations.

The sequenced sample was CD4+ or CD8+ T cells sorted from blood, obtained in a trial of the OX40 agonist ivuxolimab. The chain is assembled from TRBV14 and TRBJ2-1; there is no confident call for the D gene. The sequence came from an adult with an advanced solid tumor such as melanoma, head and neck, liver or kidney cancer. The DNA is as follows: TGTGCCAGCAGCCCGCGAGTAGGTCTTGAGCAGTTCTTC. This translates into CASSPRVGLEQFF.